The present TCR beta chain was sequenced within a study of long-term antiretroviral therapy in people with HIV. Study-wide findings and caveats: Repertoires with HIV possessed tighter CDR3 length spans than those of controls. Older ART regimens may have been in use when blood was drawn between about 2004 and 2018.

At survey level, the immunoSEQ assay was run in its v3.0 version. Data came from immunoSEQ multiplex PCR; TCRdb stores just in-frame clones and leaves some out. The table has roughly 28,000 clones, roughly 96% seen once. On this clone: Its antigen remains unidentified.

The length of the CDR3 is 17 residues. With 5 bases clipped from V and 5 bases from J, the junction kept 12 bases outside the gene matches. Germline V gene sequence: CDR1 MGHRA, CDR2 YSYEKL. The chain couples TRBV4-1 to TRBJ2-3; TRBD2 aligns across 11 bases. This TCR came from a man aged 25 to 40 with HIV. The sample was unsorted PBMCs, taken roughly 6 years after starting antiretroviral therapy. The CDR3 region has the DNA TGCGCCAGCAGCGCTCTGACTACTAGCGGGAGAGGAGATACGCAGTATTTT. Residues: CASSALTTSGRGDTQYF.